This entry is about one T cell receptor beta chain. This clonotype was seen more than once but under ten times. Its antigen remains unidentified. The sample holds no much larger clone one base away, and base qualities are not on file. The method was 5' RACE. The reads were generated on a NextSeq 500. To correct for sequencing error and PCR bias, the TCR library protocol tagged individual cDNA molecules with unique molecular identifiers. TCR alpha and beta chains were both sequenced, and the abundances of alpha and beta sequences in each sample were closely correlated with each other. Regarding the original processing steps: Decombinator V4 was used to annotate the V gene, J gene and CDR3 of the TCR sequences. TCRs were defined as expanded if a significant change between any two time points was detected under a Poisson model with p below 0.0001. TCR abundances were normalised to the total number of TCRs sequenced per sample and expressed as counts per million. MAIT TCRs were defined by TRAV1-2 paired with TRAJ12, TRAJ20 or TRAJ33, and iNKT TCRs by TRAV10 paired with TRAJ18. A search of VDJdb, accessed on 1 November 2021, was run for TCRs annotated to CMV, EBV and SARS-CoV-2, with TCRs annotated for multiple antigens excluded. The public reads were reanalyzed by TCRdb: fastp trimming at Q25, MiXCR alignment, in-frame beta chains only. Every distinct CDR3 protein forms one entry, paired with its most common genes and DNA. The V and J calls and clone size are TCRdb's, not the authors'. This sample has some 96,000 distinct CDR3 sequences in its table, and over 10% of those were observed once. Jointly, the top ten make up approximately 2% of the sample.

The data were obtained in a study of early T cells in non-severe SARS-CoV-2 infection listed by TCRdb under 2021. Broadly, across the study: Because TCR sequencing was done on bulk RNA from unsorted whole blood, the alpha and beta chains could not be paired. The paper as a whole reports these results and caveats: VDJdb matching was skewed toward anti-spike CD8 responses, so virus-specific expansions were likely underestimated and private and CD4 specificities were missed.

CDR1 and CDR2, looked up from the germline V gene (reference sequence), are SEHNR and FQNEAQ. The CDR3 measures 15 amino acids from cysteine to phenylalanine. Only the CDR3 portion is preserved as DNA: 45 bases, with reading frame beginning at the first base. The junction carries 10 bases between V and J, which are trimmed by 3 bases and 2 bases respectively. This was a case-control study nested in a cohort of healthcare workers in London, UK, who had nasopharyngeal swab PCR tests and blood samples taken every week. Healthcare workers were enrolled in the week of the UK lockdown, from 23 to 31 March 2020, and were followed every week for up to 16 weeks.

Rearrangement joined TRBV7-9 to TRBJ2-2; a tentative D call is TRBD1 (5 bases match). The sequenced sample consisted of whole blood. The sequence was collected from an adult who was a healthcare worker with PCR-confirmed SARS-CoV-2 infection or an uninfected control (not recorded which). This receptor has the CDR3 CASSFSGANTGELFF. The bases are TGTGCCAGCAGCTTTTCTGGGGCAAACACCGGGGAGCTGTTTTTT.